A single sample gave rise to the 7 T cell receptor beta chains below, sequenced in a study of Graves' ophthalmopathy and Graves' hyperthyroidism. RNA transcripts provided the template for amplifying TCR beta CDR3 regions. HTBI-primed first-round RT-PCR preceded second-round multiplex PCR. Using its own MiXCR run on the multiplex PCR reads, TCRdb lists one record per CDR3 protein. The table includes fewer than 250,000 distinct CDR3 sequences, around 28% detected once. The sequenced sample was peripheral blood. All receptors come from a man in his forties or fifties with Graves' ophthalmopathy.

The chain links TRBV28 to TRBJ1-1; the match to TRBD1 covers 8 bases. The CDR3 extends over 16 amino acids. Germline CDR1 is MDHEN and CDR2 is SYDVKM. V shed 4 bases, J shed 3 bases, and the junction held 10 bases outside the gene matches. The CDR3 region is CASSSYAGTGYTEAFF. Here the CDR3 DNA reads TGTGCCAGCAGTTCCTACGCCGGGACAGGCTACACTGAAGCTTTCTTT.

This clonotype was counted at least ten times. The chain uses TRBV30 and TRBJ2-2; D call uncertain. The V and J ends lost 0 bases and 5 bases respectively, with 13 bases between them. The CDR3 contains 15 residues. The germline V gene has CDR1 GTSNPN and CDR2 SVGIG (reference sequence). The CDR3 DNA reads TGTGCCTGGAGTGTAGTGAACGGGCCGACCGGGGAGCTGTTTTTT. Translation: CAWSVVNGPTGELFF.

This clonotype was counted at least ten times. The chain is built from TRBV3-1 and TRBJ2-7; D remains unclear. V shed 0 bases and J shed 4 bases, with 7 bases lying between them. Germline CDR1 reads LGHDT; CDR2 reads YNNKEL (reference sequence). This CDR3 spans 13 amino acids. The CDR3: CASSQDSRYEQYF. CDR3 bases: TGTGCCAGCAGCCAAGATTCAAGGTACGAGCAGTACTTC.

Many counts were recorded for this clonotype. The rearrangement links TRBV12-3 or TRBV12-4 to TRBJ2-7; TRBD2 agrees at 12 bases. The CDR3 extends over 14 amino acids. V was clipped by 6 bases and J by 2 bases; unmatched bases: 2. CDR3 in DNA: TGTGCCAGCAGCGCTAGCGGGGGGGCCTACGAGCAGTACTTC. It encodes CASSASGGAYEQYF.

This clonotype was counted many times. The chain recombines TRBV6-5 with TRBJ1-1; D ambiguous. The V gene lost 7 bases and the J gene lost 0 bases, with 9 bases spanning the gap. The CDR3 has 13 residues. The V gene's germline CDR1 is MNHEY and CDR2 SVGAGI. The CDR3 loop reads CASISRMNTEAFF. The CDR3 region has the DNA TGTGCCAGCATCTCCAGGATGAACACTGAAGCTTTCTTT.

This clonotype has ten or more counts. The rearrangement links TRBV12-3 or TRBV12-4 to TRBJ2-2; 11 bases are shared with TRBD2. Trimming took 8 bases from V and 1 from J; bases not matched to a gene: 6. The CDR3 runs 16 residues. The CDR3 sequence: CASLRLAGGNTGELFF. Written as DNA, the CDR3 is TGTGCCAGCCTGAGGCTAGCGGGAGGGAACACCGGGGAGCTGTTTTTT.

The chain links TRBV7-6 to TRBJ2-5; D is unresolved. Germline V gene data show CDR1 as SGHVS and CDR2 as FNYEAQ. CDR3 length equals 14 residues. V lost 0 bases, J lost 5 bases, and 10 bases lay in between. The CDR3 region is CASSLASRRETQYF. Here the CDR3 DNA reads TGTGCCAGCAGCTTAGCCAGTAGACGCGAGACCCAGTACTTC.